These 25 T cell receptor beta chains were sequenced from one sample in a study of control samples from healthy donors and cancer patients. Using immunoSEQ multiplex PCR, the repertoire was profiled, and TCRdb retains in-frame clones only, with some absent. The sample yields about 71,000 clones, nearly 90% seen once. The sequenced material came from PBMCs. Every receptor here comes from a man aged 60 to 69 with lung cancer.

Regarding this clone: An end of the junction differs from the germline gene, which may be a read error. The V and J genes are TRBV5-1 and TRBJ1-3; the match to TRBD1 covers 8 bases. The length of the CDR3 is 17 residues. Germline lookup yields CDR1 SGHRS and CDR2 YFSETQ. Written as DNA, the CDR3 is TGCGCCAGCAGCTTGAGGGACAGGCTGCCCTCTGGAAACACCATGTATTTT. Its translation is CASSLRDRLPSGNTMYF.

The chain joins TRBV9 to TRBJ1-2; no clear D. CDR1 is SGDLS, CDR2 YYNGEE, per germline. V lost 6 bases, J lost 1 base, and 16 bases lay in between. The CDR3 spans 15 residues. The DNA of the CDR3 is TGTGCCAGCACCCGTGAACCCAGACGTAACTATGGCTACACCTTC. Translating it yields CASTREPRRNYGYTF.

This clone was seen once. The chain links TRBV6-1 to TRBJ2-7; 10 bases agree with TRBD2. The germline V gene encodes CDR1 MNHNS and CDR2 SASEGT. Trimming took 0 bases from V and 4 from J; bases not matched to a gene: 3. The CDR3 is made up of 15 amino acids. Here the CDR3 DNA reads TGTGCCAGCAGTGAAGCGCTAGCGGGGGCTTACGAGCAGTACTTC. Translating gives CASSEALAGAYEQYF.

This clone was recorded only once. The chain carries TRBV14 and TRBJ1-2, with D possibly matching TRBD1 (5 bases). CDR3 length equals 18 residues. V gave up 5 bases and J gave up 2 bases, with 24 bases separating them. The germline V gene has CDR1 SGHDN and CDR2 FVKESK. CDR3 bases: TGTGCCAGCAGCTCCGGATCAAGGCAAGCAGGGCTGAACTATGGCTACACCTTC. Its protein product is CASSSGSRQAGLNYGYTF.

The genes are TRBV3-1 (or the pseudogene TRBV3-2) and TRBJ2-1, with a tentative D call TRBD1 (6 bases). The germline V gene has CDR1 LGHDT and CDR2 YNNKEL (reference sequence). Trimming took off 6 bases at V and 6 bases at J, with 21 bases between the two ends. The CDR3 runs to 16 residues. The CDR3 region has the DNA TGTGCCAGCAGACTCCACCTGGGGGCAAAGAGCAATGAGCAGTTCTTC. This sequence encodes CASRLHLGAKSNEQFF.

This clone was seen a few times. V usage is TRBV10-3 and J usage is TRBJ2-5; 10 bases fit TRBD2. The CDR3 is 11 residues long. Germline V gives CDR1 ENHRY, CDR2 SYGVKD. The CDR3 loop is CASGGFETQYF. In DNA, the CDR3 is TGTGCTAGCGGGGGGTTTGAGACCCAGTACTTC.

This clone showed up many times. The CDR3 here is CASSQDDRETQYF. As DNA, the CDR3 is TGTGCCAGCAGTCAAGACGATAGGGAGACCCAGTACTTC. The genes are TRBV12-3 or TRBV12-4 and TRBJ2-5; D uncertain. The CDR3 totals 13 residues. The ends were cut back, 5 bases at V and 5 bases at J, with 12 bases in the middle.

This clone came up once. This chain's CDR3 is CASSRTQEGYGYTF. CDR3 DNA: TGTGCCAGCAGCCGGACGCAGGAAGGCTATGGCTACACCTTC. This sequence joins TRBV14 and TRBJ1-2; D gene uncertain. The CDR3 sequence is 14 residues long. Trimming removed 4 bases at V and 4 bases at J, with 13 bases between. From germline, CDR1 is SGHDN and CDR2 FVKESK. Drawing the rest from reference TRBV14 and TRBJ1-2, the complete variable domain is EAGVTQFPSHSVIEKGQTVTLRCDPISGHDNLYWYRRVMGKEIKFLLHFVKESKQDESGMPNNRFLAERTGGTYSTLKVQPAELEDSGVYFCASSRTQEGYGYTFGSGTRLTVV.

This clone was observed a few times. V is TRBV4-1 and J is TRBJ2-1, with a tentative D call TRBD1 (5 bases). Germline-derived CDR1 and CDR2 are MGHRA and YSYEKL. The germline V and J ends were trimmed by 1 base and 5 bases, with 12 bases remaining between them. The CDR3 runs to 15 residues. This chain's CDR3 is CASSQAPGWNNEQFF. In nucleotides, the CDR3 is TGCGCCAGCAGCCAAGCCCCAGGGTGGAACAATGAGCAGTTCTTC.

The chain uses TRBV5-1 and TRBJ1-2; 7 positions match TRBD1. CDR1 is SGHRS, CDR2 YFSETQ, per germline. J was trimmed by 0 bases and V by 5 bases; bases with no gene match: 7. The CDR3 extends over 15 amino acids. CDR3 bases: TGCGCCAGCAGAACCTCCGGGACAGCTAACTATGGCTACACCTTC. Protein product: CASRTSGTANYGYTF.

CDR3 loop: CASRDGLNSPLHF. DNA for the CDR3: TGTGCCAGCAGGGACGGATTAAATTCACCCCTCCACTTT. This chain uses TRBV6-5 with TRBJ1-6; D not certain. The CDR3 totals 13 residues. Germline CDR1 and CDR2: MNHEY and SVGAGI. V lost 6 bases and J lost 7, with 10 bases in between.

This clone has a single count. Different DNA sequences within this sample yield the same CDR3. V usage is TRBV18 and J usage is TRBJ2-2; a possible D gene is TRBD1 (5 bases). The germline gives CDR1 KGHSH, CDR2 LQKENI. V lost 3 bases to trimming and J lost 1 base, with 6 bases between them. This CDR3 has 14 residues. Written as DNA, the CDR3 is TGTGCCAGCTCACCCCAGGGGAACACCGGGGAGCTGTTTTTT. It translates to CASSPQGNTGELFF.

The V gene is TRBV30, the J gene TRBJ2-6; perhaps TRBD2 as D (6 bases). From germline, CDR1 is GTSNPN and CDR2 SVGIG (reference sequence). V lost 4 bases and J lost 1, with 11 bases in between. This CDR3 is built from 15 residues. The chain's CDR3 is CAWNRGISGANVLTF. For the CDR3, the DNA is TGTGCCTGGAATCGGGGGATATCTGGGGCCAACGTCCTGACTTTC. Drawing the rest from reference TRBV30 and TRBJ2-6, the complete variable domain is SQTIHQWPATLVQPVGSPLSLECTVEGTSNPNLYWYRQAAGRGLQLLFYSVGIGQISSEVPQNLSASRPQDRQFILSSKKLLLSDSGFYLCAWNRGISGANVLTFGAGSRLTVL.

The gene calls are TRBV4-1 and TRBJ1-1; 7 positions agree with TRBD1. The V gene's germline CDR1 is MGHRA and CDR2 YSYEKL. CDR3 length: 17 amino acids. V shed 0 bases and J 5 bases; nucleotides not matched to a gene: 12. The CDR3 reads CASSQEQQGLMGTEAFF. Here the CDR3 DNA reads TGCGCCAGCAGCCAAGAACAACAGGGGTTAATGGGGACTGAAGCTTTCTTT.

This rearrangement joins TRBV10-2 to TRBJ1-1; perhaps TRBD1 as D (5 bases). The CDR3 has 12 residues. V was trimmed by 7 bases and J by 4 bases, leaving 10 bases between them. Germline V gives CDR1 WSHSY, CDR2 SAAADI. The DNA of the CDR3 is TGCGCCAGCAATCAGGGCGCCACTGAAGCTTTCTTT. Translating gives CASNQGATEAFF.

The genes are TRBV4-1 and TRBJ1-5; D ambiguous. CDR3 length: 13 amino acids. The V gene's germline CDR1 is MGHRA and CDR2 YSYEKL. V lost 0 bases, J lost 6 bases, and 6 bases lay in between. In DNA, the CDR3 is TGCGCCAGCAGCCAAGAACCAAGTCAGCCCCAGCATTTT. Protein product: CASSQEPSQPQHF.

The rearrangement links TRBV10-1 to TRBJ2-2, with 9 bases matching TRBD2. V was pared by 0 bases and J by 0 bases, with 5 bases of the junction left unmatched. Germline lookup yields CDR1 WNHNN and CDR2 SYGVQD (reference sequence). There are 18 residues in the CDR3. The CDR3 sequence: CASSESLLAGTNTGELFF. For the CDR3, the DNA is TGCGCCAGCAGTGAGTCATTGCTAGCGGGAACGAACACCGGGGAGCTGTTTTTT.

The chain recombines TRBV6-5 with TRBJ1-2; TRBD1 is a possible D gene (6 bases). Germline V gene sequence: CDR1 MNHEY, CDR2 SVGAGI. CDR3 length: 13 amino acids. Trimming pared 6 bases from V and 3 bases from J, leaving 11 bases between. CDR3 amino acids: CASRDGGHYGYTF. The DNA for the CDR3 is TGTGCCAGCAGAGACGGGGGCCACTATGGCTACACCTTC.

This chain's CDR3 is CASSLKGDRQETQYF. The DNA of the CDR3 is TGTGCCAGCAGCTTAAAAGGAGACAGGCAAGAGACCCAGTACTTC. The chain recombines TRBV7-9 with TRBJ2-5, with a possible D match to TRBD1 (6 bases). CDR1 is SEHNR and CDR2 is FQNEAQ in the germline V gene (reference sequence). V lost 2 bases to trimming and J lost 2 bases, with 12 bases between them. The CDR3 totals 15 residues.

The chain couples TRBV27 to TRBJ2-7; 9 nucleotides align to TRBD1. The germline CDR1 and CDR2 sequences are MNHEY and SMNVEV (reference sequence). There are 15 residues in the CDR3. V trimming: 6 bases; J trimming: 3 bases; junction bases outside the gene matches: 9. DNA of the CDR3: TGTGCCAGCAGAAGCCTTCGGACAGGGGTCTACGAGCAGTACTTC. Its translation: CASRSLRTGVYEQYF.

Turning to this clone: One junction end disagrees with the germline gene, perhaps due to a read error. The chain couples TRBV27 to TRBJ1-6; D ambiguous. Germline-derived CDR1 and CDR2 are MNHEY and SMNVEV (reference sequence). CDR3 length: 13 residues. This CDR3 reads CASSRDYNSPLHF. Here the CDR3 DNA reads TGTGCTAGCAGTCGGGACTATAATTCACCCCTCCACTTT.

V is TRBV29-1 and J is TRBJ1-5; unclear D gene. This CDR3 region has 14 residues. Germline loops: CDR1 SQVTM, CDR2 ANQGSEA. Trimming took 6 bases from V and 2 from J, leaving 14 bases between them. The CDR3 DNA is TGCAGCGTGAACCTCGGGGATGGCAATCAGCCCCAGCATTTT. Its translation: CSVNLGDGNQPQHF.

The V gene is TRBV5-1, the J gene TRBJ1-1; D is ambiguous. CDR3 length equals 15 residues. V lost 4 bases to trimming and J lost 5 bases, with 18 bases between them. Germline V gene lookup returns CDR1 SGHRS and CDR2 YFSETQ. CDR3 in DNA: TGCGCCAGCAGCCCGTTTAGCGGGCCGGGGACTGAAGCTTTCTTT. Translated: CASSPFSGPGTEAFF.

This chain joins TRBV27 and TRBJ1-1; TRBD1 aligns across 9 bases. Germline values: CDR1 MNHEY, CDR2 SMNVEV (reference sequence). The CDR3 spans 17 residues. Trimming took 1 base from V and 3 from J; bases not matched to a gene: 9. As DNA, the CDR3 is TGTGCCAGCAGTTTATTGTACAGGGGGCCTCGTGACACTGAAGCTTTCTTT. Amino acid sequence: CASSLLYRGPRDTEAFF.

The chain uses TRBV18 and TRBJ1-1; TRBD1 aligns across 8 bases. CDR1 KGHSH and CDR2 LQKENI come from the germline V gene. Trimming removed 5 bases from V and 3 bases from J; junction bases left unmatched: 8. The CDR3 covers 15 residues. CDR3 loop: CASSGWTGRDTEAFF. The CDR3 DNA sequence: TGTGCCAGCTCAGGCTGGACAGGGAGGGACACTGAAGCTTTCTTT.